One and the same sample provided the 29 T cell receptor beta chains below, sequenced in a study of T-cell reconstitution after alpha-beta-depleted transplantation in children. TCRbeta library preparation incorporated unique molecular identifiers. TCRdb passed the PCR reads through MiXCR, listing each CDR3 protein once. Of over 400,000 distinct CDR3 sequences detected, about 12% appear once; the ten largest clones hold around 5.8%. This material consisted of PBMCs from the stem cell graft donor, taken from the stem cell graft. Source of these receptors: a human donor who donated a stem cell graft to a child with combined immunodeficiency.

This clonotype has just a few counts. The chain links TRBV7-2 to TRBJ1-1, with D tentatively TRBD1 (5 bases). Trimming pared 2 bases from V and 5 bases from J, leaving 15 bases between. The CDR3 loop spans 15 amino acids. CDR1 is SGHTA and CDR2 is FQGNSA in the germline V gene. Here the CDR3 reads CASSLRRGDGTEAFF. DNA for the CDR3: TGTGCCAGCAGCTTAAGGCGGGGGGATGGGACTGAAGCTTTCTTT.

The rearrangement links TRBV10-3 to TRBJ2-7; D is unclear. With 4 bases removed from V and 4 bases from J, the gap between germline ends came to 14 bases. The germline CDR1 and CDR2 sequences are ENHRY and SYGVKD. The CDR3 loop spans 14 amino acids. The CDR3 sequence is CAISGHGSRYEQYF. Written as DNA, the CDR3 is TGTGCCATCAGTGGCCATGGCAGCCGGTACGAGCAGTACTTC.

This clonotype was seen ten or more times. The V gene is TRBV9, the J gene TRBJ1-5, with a tentative D call TRBD1 (5 bases). Germline lookup yields CDR1 SGDLS and CDR2 YYNGEE. Trimming took off 6 bases at V and 8 bases at J, with 18 bases between the two ends. This CDR3 comprises 14 residues. CDR3 loop: CASNGGGLFEPQHF. CDR3 DNA: TGTGCCAGCAACGGGGGAGGTTTATTTGAGCCCCAGCATTTT.

This clonotype was counted between two and nine times. CDR3 sequence (DNA): TGTGCCAGCAGTGAAGTCCGAGCTAGCGGCACAGATACGCAGTATTTT. Encoded protein: CASSEVRASGTDTQYF. This rearrangement joins TRBV2 to TRBJ2-3; possibly TRBD2 for D (6 bases). Germline CDR1 SNHLY, CDR2 FYNNEI. CDR3 length: 16 residues. V gave up 1 base and J gave up 1 base, with 12 bases separating them. The full variable domain, in which reference TRBV2 and TRBJ2-3 provide the parts outside the CDR3, is EPEVTQTPSHQVTQMGQEVILRCVPISNHLYFYWYRQILGQKVEFLVSFYNNEISEKSEIFDDQFSVERPDGSNFTLKIRSTKLEDSAMYFCASSEVRASGTDTQYFGPGTRLTVL.

This chain connects TRBV20-1 to TRBJ1-2; 8 bases are a match to TRBD1. The CDR3 consists of 12 residues. Germline values: CDR1 DFQATT, CDR2 SNEGSKA (reference sequence). V was clipped by 5 bases and J by 6 bases; unmatched bases: 5. CDR3 region: CSASGGAHGYTF. The CDR3 DNA sequence: TGCAGTGCTTCAGGGGGCGCGCATGGCTACACCTTC.

This clonotype was seen more than once but under ten times. The chain employs TRBV20-1 and TRBJ1-2; 10 bases align to TRBD1. Germline V gene lookup returns CDR1 DFQATT and CDR2 SNEGSKA (reference sequence). Unmatched junction bases numbered 5, after V lost 5 bases and J lost 8 bases. This CDR3 has 12 amino acids. CDR3 protein: CSAPRQGAGYTF. CDR3 sequence (DNA): TGCAGTGCTCCTAGACAGGGGGCAGGCTACACCTTC.

This clonotype was detected a few times. Here the CDR3 reads CATSDLTGTGDRVEQFF. The CDR3, as DNA: TGTGCCACCAGTGATTTGACCGGGACAGGGGATCGGGTTGAGCAGTTCTTC. The chain has TRBV24-1 and TRBJ2-1, with TRBD1 matching 10 bases. The germline CDR1 and CDR2 sequences are KGHDR and SFDVKD. CDR3 size: 17 residues. After removal of 0 bases from V and 9 bases from J, the junction contained 10 bases not matched to a gene.

The rearrangement uses TRBV11-2 and TRBJ2-1, with D unclear. The CDR3 runs to 17 residues. The V gene lost 5 bases and the J gene lost 0 bases, with 17 bases spanning the gap. Germline V gives CDR1 SGHAT, CDR2 FQNNGV. The CDR3 sequence is CASSPTDRFSSYNEQFF. The CDR3 DNA sequence: TGTGCCAGCAGCCCTACGGACCGTTTCAGCTCCTACAATGAGCAGTTCTTC.

This clonotype was observed a few times. V gene TRBV4-3 combines with J gene TRBJ2-2, with D unresolved. Germline loops: CDR1 LGHNA, CDR2 YSLEER. V was clipped by 0 bases and J by 6 bases, with 5 bases between them. The CDR3 is 13 residues long. This CDR3 is CASSQEGSGELFF. Written as DNA, the CDR3 is TGCGCCAGCAGCCAAGAGGGGTCCGGGGAGCTGTTTTTT.

This clonotype occurred many times. J is TRBJ1-1 and V is TRBV5-1, with 7 bases fitting TRBD1. The CDR3 is 14 amino acids. Germline V gene lookup returns CDR1 SGHRS and CDR2 YFSETQ. V gave up 6 bases and J gave up 0 bases; unmatched junction bases: 5. CDR3 DNA sequence: TGCGCCAGCAAATTGACAGGGATGAACACTGAAGCTTTCTTT. This encodes CASKLTGMNTEAFF.

This clonotype was seen many times. This chain joins TRBV20-1 and TRBJ2-3; maybe TRBD1 (6 bases). CDR1 and CDR2 (germline): DFQATT, SNEGSKA (reference sequence). V shed 0 bases and J shed 4 bases, with 20 bases lying between them. The CDR3 is 17 amino acids. The CDR3 here is CSARDNPGQLVADTQYF. The CDR3 bases are TGCAGTGCTAGAGATAACCCGGGACAACTAGTCGCAGATACGCAGTATTTT.

V gene TRBV7-8 combines with J gene TRBJ2-1; D gene ambiguous. CDR3 length equals 12 residues. The germline gives CDR1 SGHVS, CDR2 FQNEAQ. Trimming removed 1 base from V and 10 bases from J, with 8 bases in between. CDR3 coding DNA: TGTGCCAGCAGCTTAGAGACCCAGGAGCAGTTCTTC. Amino acids: CASSLETQEQFF.

This clonotype was seen a few times. The genes are TRBV10-3 and TRBJ1-4, with D uncertain. This CDR3 spans 12 amino acids. Trimming cost V 4 bases and J 0 bases, with 0 bases left between them. Germline V gives CDR1 ENHRY, CDR2 SYGVKD. In DNA, the CDR3 is TGTGCCATCAGTGCAACTAATGAAAAACTGTTTTTT. Translation: CAISATNEKLFF.

This clonotype was seen a few times. J is TRBJ2-5 and V is TRBV27; no clear D. This CDR3 region has 13 residues. Looked up from germline, CDR1 is MNHEY and CDR2 is SMNVEV (reference sequence). V was trimmed by 2 bases and J by 3 bases, leaving 7 bases between them. This CDR3 is CASSLLGKETQYF. The CDR3, as DNA: TGTGCCAGCAGTTTACTTGGGAAAGAGACCCAGTACTTC.

Ten or more counts support this clonotype. The J gene is TRBJ2-7, the V gene TRBV2, with D maybe TRBD1 (5 bases). Germline V gene sequence: CDR1 SNHLY, CDR2 FYNNEI. The V end was cut by 7 bases, the J end by 5 bases, with 18 bases between. The CDR3 has 14 residues. The CDR3 DNA sequence: TGTGCCAGCACTGATAGAACAGGAATTCACGAGCAGTACTTC. Its protein is CASTDRTGIHEQYF. Drawing the rest from reference TRBV2 and TRBJ2-7, the complete variable domain is EPEVTQTPSHQVTQMGQEVILRCVPISNHLYFYWYRQILGQKVEFLVSFYNNEISEKSEIFDDQFSVERPDGSNFTLKIRSTKLEDSAMYFCASTDRTGIHEQYFGPGTRLTVT.

The chain recombines TRBV30 with TRBJ2-1; TRBD2 agrees at 7 bases. The V and J ends lost 4 bases and 9 bases, in that order; junction bases with no gene match: 15. The CDR3 runs to 15 residues. Germline CDR1 and CDR2: GTSNPN and SVGIG (reference sequence). CDR3 region: CAWIPRDYSFGEQFF. The DNA of the CDR3 is TGTGCCTGGATACCCCGGGACTACAGTTTCGGTGAGCAGTTCTTC. The variable domain in full, completed from reference TRBV30 and TRBJ2-1, reads SQTIHQWPATLVQPVGSPLSLECTVEGTSNPNLYWYRQAAGRGLQLLFYSVGIGQISSEVPQNLSASRPQDRQFILSSKKLLLSDSGFYLCAWIPRDYSFGEQFFGPGTRLTVL.

The chain combines TRBV9 with TRBJ2-1, with a tentative D call TRBD2 (5 bases). The V gene lost 0 bases and the J gene lost 9 bases, with 13 bases spanning the gap. The CDR3 totals 14 residues. Germline V gives CDR1 SGDLS, CDR2 YYNGEE. The CDR3 DNA reads as TGTGCCAGCAGCGTAGAATACGGGGTCATTGAGCAGTTCTTC. Its protein is CASSVEYGVIEQFF.

This chain links TRBV20-1 with TRBJ2-2; 12 nucleotides agree with TRBD2. This CDR3 has 14 amino acids. The V and J ends lost 4 bases and 4 bases, in that order; junction bases with no gene match: 1. Germline V gene lookup returns CDR1 DFQATT and CDR2 SNEGSKA (reference sequence). CDR3 nucleotide sequence: TGCAGTGCTAAGGGACTAGCGGGCACCGGGGAGCTGTTTTTT. It specifies CSAKGLAGTGELFF.

A few counts support this clonotype. J is TRBJ1-5 and V is TRBV6-2 or TRBV6-3; 9 nucleotides match TRBD1. Germline V lookup: CDR1 MNHEY, CDR2 SVGEGT. CDR3 length: 14 residues. V was clipped by 6 bases and J by 5 bases; unmatched bases: 5. The CDR3: CASSRGQGHQPQHF. The DNA of the CDR3 is TGTGCCAGCAGCAGAGGACAGGGGCATCAGCCCCAGCATTTT.

This chain joins TRBV24-1 and TRBJ1-2, with 8 bases matching TRBD1. This CDR3 contains 16 residues. From germline, CDR1 is KGHDR and CDR2 SFDVKD. The V gene end was trimmed by 3 bases and the J gene end by 4 bases; junction bases not matched to a gene: 9. In DNA form, the CDR3 reads TGTGCCACCAGTGATCACGACAGGGGATCGGGCTATGGCTACACCTTC. Translating gives CATSDHDRGSGYGYTF.

This clonotype was counted between two and nine times. The rearrangement joins TRBV28 to TRBJ1-2, with unresolved D. V dropped 5 bases and J dropped 4 bases, with 11 bases sitting between them. This CDR3 is built from 13 residues. Germline V gene lookup returns CDR1 MDHEN and CDR2 SYDVKM. The CDR3 here is CASSEQLTYGYTF. The CDR3 DNA follows: TGTGCCAGCAGTGAACAGCTCACCTATGGCTACACCTTC.

This clonotype was seen more than once but under ten times. The DNA for the CDR3 is TGTGCCAGCAGCAGGGACTTAAACCGGCCAGATACGCAGTATTTT. Translation gives CASSRDLNRPDTQYF. This chain connects TRBV7-2 to TRBJ2-3, with a weak D call TRBD2 (6 bases). This CDR3 has 15 amino acids. Germline V CDR1 and CDR2: SGHTA, FQGNSA. The V gene lost 5 bases and the J gene lost 4 bases, with 16 bases spanning the gap.

The rearrangement joins TRBV28 to TRBJ2-3; TRBD1 matches at 10 bases. With V trimmed by 5 bases and J by 5 bases, 13 bases remained unmatched. Germline V lookup: CDR1 MDHEN, CDR2 SYDVKM. This CDR3 comprises 17 residues. The CDR3 spells CASSPLRDRGQQDTQYF. CDR3 DNA sequence: TGTGCCAGCAGTCCACTTAGGGACAGGGGCCAACAAGATACGCAGTATTTT.

This clonotype was counted only a few times. The rearrangement links TRBV19 to TRBJ2-7; TRBD1 agrees at 9 bases. The germline gives CDR1 LNHDA, CDR2 SQIVND (reference sequence). The CDR3 has 15 amino acids. The junction had 7 bases not matched to a gene; V was cut back by 6 bases and J by 1 base. The DNA for the CDR3 is TGTGCCAGTAGCCACAGGGGGCTCAGGTCCTACGAGCAGTACTTC. It encodes CASSHRGLRSYEQYF.

This clonotype was counted many times. The chain employs TRBV12-3 or TRBV12-4 and TRBJ1-1; D call uncertain. V was clipped by 2 bases and J by 1 base, with 5 bases between them. This CDR3 contains 13 residues. CDR3 region: CASSLNGNTEAFF. The CDR3 DNA is TGTGCCAGCAGTTTAAACGGGAACACTGAAGCTTTCTTT.

This clonotype was counted between two and nine times. The rearrangement links TRBV14 to TRBJ2-7, with D possibly matching TRBD2 (6 bases). The CDR3 length is 17 residues. Germline CDR1 SGHDN, CDR2 FVKESK. V shed 5 bases and J shed 2 bases, with 22 bases lying between them. The DNA of the CDR3 is TGTGCCAGCAGCTCGATCTCCGGGACTCAAGATGCCTACGAGCAGTACTTC. Translation: CASSSISGTQDAYEQYF.

In this sample, this clonotype turned up many times. The chain is built from TRBV28 and TRBJ2-7; D may be TRBD2 (6 bases). The CDR3 length is 15 residues. Trimming cost V 6 bases and J 6 bases, with 21 bases left between them. Germline CDR1 MDHEN, CDR2 SYDVKM. CDR3 nucleotide sequence: TGTGCCAGCAGCACCGGGAAAGAGTTAGCGGCCGAGCAGTACTTC. Encoded protein: CASSTGKELAAEQYF.

V and J are TRBV6-2 or TRBV6-3 and TRBJ1-2, with a possible D match to TRBD1 (6 bases). The germline V gene encodes CDR1 MNHEY and CDR2 SVGEGT. Trimming pared 7 bases from V and 4 bases from J, leaving 10 bases between. This CDR3 is built from 12 residues. The CDR3 DNA reads as TGTGCCAGCACAAAAGGGGGCTATGGCTACACCTTC. Translated, it gives CASTKGGYGYTF.

This clonotype came up a few times. The chain has TRBV7-2 and TRBJ2-7; D is ambiguous. V gave up 8 bases and J gave up 2 bases, with 16 bases separating them. The V gene's germline CDR1 is SGHTA and CDR2 FQGNSA. CDR3 length: 14 residues. CDR3 sequence: CASASGVLTYEQYF. The CDR3 bases are TGTGCCAGCGCTTCCGGAGTCTTAACCTACGAGCAGTACTTC.